Presented here are 13 T cell receptor beta chains from one specimen sequenced in a study of cytomegalovirus exposure and HLA in healthy donors. The primer mix had 60 Vbeta and 13 Jbeta primers. Some clones are missing from TCRdb's copy, which holds only in-frame ones; the method was immunoSEQ multiplex PCR. The repertoire consists of some 150,000 clones, with about 80% occurring once and the leading ten covering more than 1.5%. Material: PBMCs. All receptors come from a middle-aged woman in good health and CMV-seronegative.

The chain carries TRBV28 and TRBJ2-1; 13 nucleotides agree with TRBD2. V lost 8 bases, J lost 9 bases, and 10 bases stayed unmatched. Germline V CDR1 and CDR2: MDHEN, SYDVKM. This CDR3 spans 15 amino acids. DNA of the CDR3: TGTGCCAGCCGGGGACTAGCGGGGCCAGGTGGTGAGCAGTTCTTC. It codes for CASRGLAGPGGEQFF.

The V gene is TRBV7-6, the J gene TRBJ2-1, with 10 bases lining up with TRBD2. CDR1 is SGHVS and CDR2 is FNYEAQ in the germline V gene. After removal of 5 bases from V and 7 bases from J, the junction contained 11 bases not matched to a gene. This CDR3 has 16 amino acids. The CDR3 region has the DNA TGTGCCAGCAGCCCACCCGGGGCTAGCGGGAGAAATGAGCAGTTCTTC. It encodes CASSPPGASGRNEQFF. The full variable domain, its missing parts supplied by reference TRBV7-6 and TRBJ2-1, is GAGVSQSPRYKVTKRGQDVALRCDPISGHVSLYWYRQALGQGPEFLTYFNYEAQQDKSGLPNDRFSAERPEGSISTLTIQRTEQRDSAMYRCASSPPGASGRNEQFFGPGTRLTVL.

This rearrangement joins TRBV28 to TRBJ1-2, with TRBD1 identical over 10 bases. The trim removed 5 bases at V and 3 bases at J, leaving 3 bases unmatched. The CDR3 sequence is 14 residues long. Per the germline V gene, CDR1 is MDHEN and CDR2 is SYDVKM. The CDR3 bases are TGTGCCAGCAGTCTCGGGACAGGGGACTATGGCTACACCTTC. Translating it yields CASSLGTGDYGYTF.

The J gene is TRBJ2-3, the V gene TRBV10-1; 11 bases map to TRBD1. Trimming cost V 9 bases and J 6 bases; bases outside gene matches: 11. CDR1 and CDR2 (germline): WNHNN, SYGVQD (reference sequence). This CDR3 region has 15 residues. This chain's CDR3 is CASRPGQGVSDTQYF. The DNA of the CDR3 is TGCGCCAGTCGACCGGGACAGGGGGTCAGTGATACGCAGTATTTT.

The chain has TRBV6-5 and TRBJ2-7, with a weak D call TRBD2 (5 bases). The CDR3 extends over 13 amino acids. The germline CDR1 and CDR2 sequences are MNHEY and SVGAGI. The ends were cut back, 6 bases at V and 7 bases at J, with 16 bases in the middle. CDR3: CASSLGISREQYF. CDR3 nucleotide sequence: TGTGCCAGCAGCCTCGGGATTTCGCGGGAGCAGTACTTC.

The chain carries TRBV27 and TRBJ1-5, with D perhaps TRBD1 (5 bases). The CDR3 runs to 16 residues. The V and J ends lost 0 bases and 4 bases respectively, with 13 bases between them. Per the germline V gene, CDR1 is MNHEY and CDR2 is SMNVEV (reference sequence). Here the CDR3 DNA reads TGTGCCAGCAGTTTATCGTATCAGGGCCGGAATCAGCCCCAGCATTTT. Its translation: CASSLSYQGRNQPQHF.

The chain joins TRBV5-4 to TRBJ2-5; 11 positions match TRBD2. CDR3 length: 18 residues. Trimming took 4 bases from V and 0 from J; bases not matched to a gene: 11. Per germline, CDR1 SGHNT and CDR2 YYREEE (reference sequence). The CDR3 reads CASSGISGRGGYQETQYF. The CDR3 DNA reads as TGTGCCAGCAGCGGTATTAGCGGGAGGGGGGGATACCAAGAGACCCAGTACTTC.

In this sample, this clone turned up a few times. The J gene is TRBJ2-7, the V gene TRBV5-6, with D maybe TRBD2 (6 bases). The V end was cut by 4 bases, the J end by 2 bases, with 13 bases between. This CDR3 is built from 14 residues. Germline V gene lookup returns CDR1 SGHDT and CDR2 YYEEEE. Here the CDR3 DNA reads TGTGCCAGCAGCCTGGGACTCACGACCTACGAGCAGTACTTC. Residues: CASSLGLTTYEQYF.

The CDR3 is CASSIIRGKGDYGYTF. CDR3 DNA sequence: TGTGCCAGTAGTATAATTAGAGGGAAGGGTGACTATGGCTACACCTTC. The chain has TRBV19 and TRBJ1-2; D gene unclear. V shed 2 bases and J shed 3 bases, with 16 bases lying between them. This CDR3 region has 16 residues. Per germline, CDR1 LNHDA and CDR2 SQIVND (reference sequence). The variable domain in full, with the rest retrieved from reference TRBV19 and TRBJ1-2, is DGGITQSPKYLFRKEGQNVTLSCEQNLNHDAMYWYRQDPGQGLRLIYYSQIVNDFQKGDIAEGYSVSREKKESFPLTVTSAQKNPTAFYLCASSIIRGKGDYGYTFGSGTRLTVV.

The chain joins TRBV7-9 to TRBJ1-1, with D possibly being TRBD1 (5 bases). V was pared by 5 bases and J by 11 bases, with 15 bases between. The CDR3 length is 12 residues. Germline lookup yields CDR1 SEHNR and CDR2 FQNEAQ (reference sequence). The CDR3 here is CASSPAGVWAFF. CDR3 nucleotides: TGTGCCAGCAGCCCAGCGGGGGTATGGGCTTTCTTT.

This clone was seen a handful of times. The chain couples TRBV28 to TRBJ1-2, with a possible D match to TRBD1 (6 bases). Germline V CDR1 and CDR2: MDHEN, SYDVKM. CDR3 length equals 15 residues. V was pared by 4 bases and J by 4 bases, with 16 bases between. The CDR3 DNA follows: TGTGCCAGCAGTTCCCCAGAGGGACACCCCTATGGCTACACCTTC. It specifies CASSSPEGHPYGYTF.

This clone appeared once. The J gene is TRBJ2-1, the V gene TRBV27; 7 bases match TRBD2. The CDR3 covers 14 residues. Germline V lookup: CDR1 MNHEY, CDR2 SMNVEV (reference sequence). V lost 4 bases and J lost 2; bases outside the gene matches: 2. CDR3 bases: TGTGCCAGCAGTTCTAGCGGAGCCTACAATGAGCAGTTCTTC. It translates to CASSSSGAYNEQFF.

This clone was detected only a few times. The chain uses TRBV21-1 and TRBJ1-5; the table's D gene call, TRBD1, was not cross checked with the DNA. TRBV21-1 is a listed pseudogene. The CDR3 extends over 19 amino acids. The CDR3 is CASSKLQGPNPYSNQPQHF. The CDR3 DNA reads as TGTGCCAGCAGCAAACTACAGGGACCAAACCCATATAGCAATCAGCCCCAGCATTTT.